This T cell receptor beta chain was profiled in a study of T cells in Graves' hyperthyroidism and ophthalmopathy. The CDR3 extends over 14 amino acids. With V trimmed by 2 bases and J by 8 bases, 3 bases remained unmatched. The V gene's germline CDR1 is LGHDT and CDR2 YNNKEL (reference sequence). General study points: The model anticipated ophthalmopathy a median about 7.1 months pre-onset.

TCR beta CDR3 regions were amplified from RNA transcripts. A set of HTBI primers served as the primers for a first-round RT-PCR of the TCR CDR3. TCRdb used MiXCR to reprocess the multiplex PCR reads, holding one entry per CDR3 protein. The table lists a few hundred thousand distinct CDR3 sequences, roughly an eighth of them singletons. This clonotype was counted many times. Its antigen is as yet unknown. Recently diagnosed hyperthyroidism of less than 2 months' duration affected patients aged 18 to 65. Sequenced material: blood. This chain connects TRBV3-1 to TRBJ1-2, with 12 nucleotides matching TRBD1. This TCR derives from a woman between 18 and 30 years old with Graves' hyperthyroidism. This CDR3 is CASSQPGQGAGYTF. As DNA, the CDR3 is TGTGCCAGCAGCCAACCGGGACAGGGGGCGGGCTACACCTTC.